Reported below is one T cell receptor (beta chain). During colonoscopy, one to two rectal pinch biopsies were collected. Here immunoSEQ multiplex PCR was the method, and the copy in TCRdb shows in-frame clones only, minus some. This sample yields 35,000 or so clones, of which roughly 72% are seen a single time; 0.65% to 0.75% belongs to the top ten. The germline V gene encodes CDR1 KGHSH and CDR2 LQKENI. Trimming cost V 9 bases and J 4 bases; bases outside gene matches: 4. The CDR3 has 12 residues. The data originate from a study of pediatric ulcerative colitis. Material for sequencing was gut tissue. The chain combines TRBV18 with TRBJ1-1; TRBD1 agrees at 8 bases. This receptor was identified in a boy aged 5-17 years with moderate ulcerative colitis. CDR3 in DNA: TGTGCCAGTCAGACAGGGGTCACTGAAGCTTTCTTT. This translates into CASQTGVTEAFF. The variable domain in full, completed from reference TRBV18 and TRBJ1-1, reads NAGVMQNPRHLVRRRGQEARLRCSPMKGHSHVYWYRQLPEEGLKFMVYLQKENIIDESGMPKERFSAEFPKEGPSILRIQQVVRGDSAAYFCASQTGVTEAFFGQGTRLTVV.